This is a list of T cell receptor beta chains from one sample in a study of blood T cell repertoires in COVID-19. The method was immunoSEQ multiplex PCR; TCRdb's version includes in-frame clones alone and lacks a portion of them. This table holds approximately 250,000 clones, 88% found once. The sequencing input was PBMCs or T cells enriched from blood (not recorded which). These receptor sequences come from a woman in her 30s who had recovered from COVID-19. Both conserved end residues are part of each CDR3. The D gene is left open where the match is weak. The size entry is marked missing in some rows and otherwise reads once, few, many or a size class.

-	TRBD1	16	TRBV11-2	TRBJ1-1	CASSPRSVRGRDWAFF	TGTGCCAGCAGCCCCCGGTCAGTCAGGGGGCGAGACTGGGCTTTCTTT
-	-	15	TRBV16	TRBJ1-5	CASSQGRNSNQPQHF	TGTGCCAGCAGCCAGGGCAGGAATAGCAATCAGCCCCAGCATTTT
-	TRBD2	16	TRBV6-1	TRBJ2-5	CASSEAAAGIQETQYF	TGTGCCAGCAGTGAAGCTGCAGCGGGAATCCAAGAGACCCAGTACTTC
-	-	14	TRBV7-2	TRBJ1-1	CASSEGPGGTEAFF	TGTGCCAGCAGCGAAGGACCGGGGGGGACTGAAGCTTTCTTT
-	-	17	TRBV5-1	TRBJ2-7	CASSPGSSRPLSYEQYF	TGCGCCAGCAGCCCCGGGTCATCCCGTCCCCTGTCCTACGAGCAGTACTTC
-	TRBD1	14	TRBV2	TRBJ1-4	CASKTGSMEEKLFF	TGTGCCAGCAAGACAGGGTCAATGGAAGAAAAACTGTTTTTT
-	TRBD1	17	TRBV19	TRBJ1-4	CASSIGTGAHTNEKLFF	TGTGCCAGTAGTATCGGGACAGGGGCGCACACTAATGAAAAACTGTTTTTT
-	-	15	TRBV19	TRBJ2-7	CASSQIVGPLAEQYF	TGTGCCAGTAGTCAGATAGTAGGCCCCTTAGCGGAGCAGTACTTC
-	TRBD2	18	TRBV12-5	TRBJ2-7	CASGLAIDRLAGIYEQYF	TGTGCTAGTGGTTTGGCCATCGACCGACTAGCGGGGATCTACGAGCAGTACTTC
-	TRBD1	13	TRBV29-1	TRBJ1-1	CSAEAGTGTEAFF	TGCAGCGCAGAAGCCGGGACAGGGACTGAAGCTTTCTTT
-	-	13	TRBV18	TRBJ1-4	CASSPRGNEKLFF	TGTGCCAGCTCACCGAGAGGGAATGAAAAACTGTTTTTT
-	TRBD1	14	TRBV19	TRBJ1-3	CASKTGTGDNTIYF	TGTGCCAGTAAGACCGGGACAGGGGATAACACCATATATTTT
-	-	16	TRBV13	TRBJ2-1	CASSLARDWSYNEQFF	TGTGCCAGCAGCTTAGCTCGGGATTGGTCCTACAATGAGCAGTTCTTC
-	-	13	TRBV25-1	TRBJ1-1	CASSVAANTEAFF	TGTGCCAGCAGTGTGGCGGCCAACACTGAAGCTTTCTTT
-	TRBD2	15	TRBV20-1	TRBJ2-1	CSASIASGAYNEQFF	TGCAGTGCTAGTATTGCAAGCGGGGCCTACAATGAGCAGTTCTTC
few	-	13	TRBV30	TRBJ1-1	CAWRPTVNTEAFF	TGTGCCTGGAGACCGACAGTGAACACTGAAGCTTTCTTT
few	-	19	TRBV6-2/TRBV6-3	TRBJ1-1	CASSYTRGGGDPMNTEAFF	TGTGCCAGCAGTTACACACGGGGCGGGGGGGACCCAATGAACACTGAAGCTTTCTTT
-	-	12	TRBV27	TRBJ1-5	CASTTGLQPQHF	TGTGCCAGCACAACAGGGTTGCAGCCCCAGCATTTT
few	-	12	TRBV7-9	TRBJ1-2	CASSSGGYGYTF	TGTGCCAGCAGCTCGGGAGGCTATGGCTACACCTTC
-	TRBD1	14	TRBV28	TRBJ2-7	CASRGQEITYEQYF	TGTGCCAGCAGAGGACAGGAAATTACCTACGAGCAGTACTTC
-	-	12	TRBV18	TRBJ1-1	CASSQANTEAFF	TGTGCCAGCTCGCAGGCGAACACTGAAGCTTTCTTT
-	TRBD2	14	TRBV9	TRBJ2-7	CASSGSGGAYEQYF	TGTGCCAGCAGCGGTAGCGGGGGGGCCTACGAGCAGTACTTC
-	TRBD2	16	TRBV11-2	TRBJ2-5	CASSFGGLAGTETQYF	TGTGCCAGCAGCTTTGGGGGACTAGCGGGGACAGAGACCCAGTACTTC
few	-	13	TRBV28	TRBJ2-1	CASSPDNYNEQFF	TGTGCCAGCAGTCCGGACAACTACAATGAGCAGTTCTTC
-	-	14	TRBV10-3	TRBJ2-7	CAIKASGSVYEQYF	TGTGCCATCAAGGCTTCGGGATCAGTCTACGAGCAGTACTTC
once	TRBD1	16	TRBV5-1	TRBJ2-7	CASSTTGQGDYYEQYF	TGCGCCAGCAGCACAACTGGACAGGGGGATTACTACGAGCAGTACTTC
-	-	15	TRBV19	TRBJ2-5	CASSIRGNRGQTQYF	TGTGCCAGTAGTATTCGCGGGAATCGAGGGCAGACCCAGTACTTC
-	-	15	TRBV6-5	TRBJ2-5	CASSYSRREKETQYF	TGTGCCAGCAGTTACTCGAGGAGGGAGAAAGAGACCCAGTACTTC
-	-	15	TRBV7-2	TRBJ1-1	CASGEGMVRYTEAFF	TGTGCCAGCGGAGAGGGCATGGTTCGGTACACTGAAGCTTTCTTT
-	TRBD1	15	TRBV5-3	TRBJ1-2	CARSLRGTGLHGYTF	TGTGCCAGAAGCTTAAGAGGGACAGGGCTCCATGGCTACACCTTC
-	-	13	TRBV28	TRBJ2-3	CAGSDTVPDTQYF	TGTGCCGGGTCCGACACGGTCCCAGATACGCAGTATTTT
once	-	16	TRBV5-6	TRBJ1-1	CASSLFRRGERTEAFF	TGTGCCAGCAGCTTGTTCCGGAGGGGCGAGCGCACTGAAGCTTTCTTT
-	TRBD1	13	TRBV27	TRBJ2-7	CASSRTGAYEQYF	TGTGCCAGCAGTCGGACAGGAGCCTACGAGCAGTACTTC
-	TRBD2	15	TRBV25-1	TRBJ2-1	CASSDPSGSGNEQFF	TGTGCCAGCAGTGATCCGAGCGGGAGTGGCAATGAGCAGTTCTTC
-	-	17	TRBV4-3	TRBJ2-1	CASSPNPAGLSYNEQFF	TGCGCCAGCAGCCCAAACCCCGCAGGCTTATCCTACAATGAGCAGTTCTTC
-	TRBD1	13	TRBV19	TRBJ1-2	CATSTGGSYGYTF	TGTGCCACCTCCACAGGGGGCAGCTATGGCTACACCTTC
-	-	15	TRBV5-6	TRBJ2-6	CASSFRFPGANVLTF	TGTGCCAGCAGCTTTAGATTTCCTGGGGCCAACGTCCTGACTTTC
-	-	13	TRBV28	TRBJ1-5	CASSLSLVKPQHF	TGTGCCAGCAGTTTATCTTTAGTGAAGCCCCAGCATTTT
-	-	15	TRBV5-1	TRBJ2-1	CASSLLTGAGNEQFF	TGCGCCAGCAGCTTGTTAACGGGAGCGGGCAATGAGCAGTTCTTC